This is a list of T cell receptor beta chains from one sample in a study of Graves' ophthalmopathy and Graves' hyperthyroidism. TCRdb re-called the multiplex PCR reads through MiXCR, storing one row per CDR3 protein. The sample shows some 1.1 million distinct CDR3 sequences, less than 45% of them seen only once. Sequenced sample: peripheral blood or thyroid tissue (not recorded which). These receptors all stem from an adult man with Graves' hyperthyroidism. Both conserved end residues are trimmed from each CDR3.

v_gene,j_gene,CDR3aa
TRBV29-1,TRBJ2-7,SSSSGRSYEQY
TRBV7-9,TRBJ1-4,ASVEGVGNEKLF
TRBV29-1,TRBJ1-2,SVGVSQRNGYT
TRBV12-3/TRBV12-4,TRBJ2-7,ASSSHTRTGVPEQY
TRBV10-3,TRBJ2-7,ATQGGEGRGEQY
TRBV24-1,TRBJ2-7,ATSDFYGNEQY
TRBV7-3,TRBJ2-2,ASSFSGGRGTGELF
TRBV4-1,TRBJ1-5,ASSYDFSNQPQH
TRBV2,TRBJ1-5,ASRSRYNQPQH
TRBV12-3/TRBV12-4,TRBJ1-3,ASSLVPGAPGNTIY
TRBV10-3,TRBJ1-6,AISERLGGYNSPLH
TRBV6-2/TRBV6-3,TRBJ1-1,ASSYSYGRGQRRSEAF
TRBV9,TRBJ1-6,ASSTGGKPLH
TRBV20-1,TRBJ2-5,SAVRDRGRIETQY
TRBV7-9,TRBJ2-2,ASSLGLAGEGGELF
TRBV7-9,TRBJ1-2,ASSSGRTNYGYT